One sample yielded the 24 T cell receptor beta chains listed below, sequenced in a study of graft-versus-host responses after intestinal transplantation. These receptors have no known antigen. The assay was immunoSEQ multiplex PCR, and TCRdb's table has in-frame clones only and misses some. Counted here are approximately 90,000 clones, approximately 78% occurring once; the ten biggest clones make up 0.65% to 0.95%. The sample here was unstimulated CD4+ T cells sorted from spleen or lymph node cells, taken before intestinal transplant. The source of these receptors is a human donor who received an intestinal transplant.

The CDR3 DNA reads TGTGCCAGTAGTACAAGGACAGGCCGCTCTGGGGCCAACGTCCTGACTTTC. Translating gives CASSTRTGRSGANVLTF. This chain uses TRBV19 with TRBJ2-6; 7 positions match TRBD1. V trimming: 4 bases; J trimming: 0 bases; junction bases outside the gene matches: 6. This CDR3 is built from 17 residues. The germline V gene encodes CDR1 LNHDA and CDR2 SQIVND (reference sequence).

This clone turned up a few times. V and J are TRBV4-2 and TRBJ2-3; no definite D call. The CDR3 has 12 residues. Trimming left V 1 base short and J 8 bases short, with 7 bases between. Germline values: CDR1 LGHNA, CDR2 YNFKEQ. This CDR3 is CASSQVVGTQYF. In DNA, the CDR3 is TGTGCCAGCAGCCAAGTGGTCGGTACGCAGTATTTT.

The chain couples TRBV15 to TRBJ2-3; tentative D call: TRBD1 (5 bases). CDR1 and CDR2 (germline): LNHNV, YYDKDF (reference sequence). V lost 4 bases and J lost 8, with 10 bases in between. The CDR3 extends over 12 amino acids. CDR3 sequence: CATSIERGTQYF. The CDR3 DNA reads TGTGCCACCAGCATTGAAAGGGGTACGCAGTATTTT.

Comment on this clone: Distinct nucleotide sequences in the sample also encode this CDR3. The chain couples TRBV5-1 to TRBJ2-1, with D perhaps matching TRBD2 (5 bases). In germline, CDR1 is SGHRS, CDR2 YFSETQ. Trimming left V 2 bases short and J 3 bases short, with 9 bases between. The CDR3 runs 14 residues. This CDR3 reads CASSFGGGYNEQFF. Written as DNA, the CDR3 is TGCGCCAGCAGCTTCGGAGGCGGCTACAATGAGCAGTTCTTC.

V usage is TRBV5-5 and J usage is TRBJ1-1; TRBD1 is a possible D gene (5 bases). The germline gives CDR1 SGHKS, CDR2 YYEKEE (reference sequence). This CDR3 is built from 15 residues. V shed 0 bases and J shed 6 bases, with 15 bases lying between them. CDR3 sequence reads: CASSLEEGSGAEAFF. The CDR3 DNA reads TGTGCCAGCAGCTTGGAGGAGGGGTCTGGCGCTGAAGCTTTCTTT.

The CDR3, as DNA: TGTGCCAGCAGCTACATCAGGGCTGGTGAGCAGTTCTTC. Amino acid sequence: CASSYIRAGEQFF. The J gene is TRBJ2-1, the V gene TRBV7-2, with D possibly being TRBD1 (5 bases). CDR1 and CDR2 (germline): SGHTA, FQGNSA. There are 13 residues in the CDR3. The V end was cut by 4 bases, the J end by 9 bases, with 13 bases between.

V gene TRBV5-8 combines with J gene TRBJ2-7; TRBD1 matches at 9 bases. V trimming: 0 bases; J trimming: 0 bases; junction bases outside the gene matches: 10. Germline V gene lookup returns CDR1 SGHTS and CDR2 YDEGEE. The CDR3 is 18 amino acids. The CDR3 nucleotides are TGTGCCAGCAGCTTGGAGGGGGGGACAGGGACGATCTCCTACGAGCAGTACTTC. It codes for CASSLEGGTGTISYEQYF.

The J gene is TRBJ2-4, the V gene TRBV19; perhaps TRBD2 as D (5 bases). This CDR3 region has 18 residues. CDR1 and CDR2 (germline): LNHDA, SQIVND (reference sequence). With 3 bases removed from V and 0 bases from J, the gap between germline ends came to 18 bases. The CDR3 DNA sequence: TGTGCCAGTAGTATCCGGCCAGGACTGGACCTAGCCAAAAACATTCAGTACTTC. Translated: CASSIRPGLDLAKNIQYF.

The V call is TRBV5-1, the J call TRBJ2-3; a possible D gene is TRBD2 (6 bases). V lost 1 base to trimming and J lost 0 bases, with 9 bases between them. This CDR3 is 15 amino acids long. CDR1 and CDR2 (germline): SGHRS, YFSETQ. CDR3 bases: TGCGCCAGCAGCTTGTTAGCGGCTAGCACAGATACGCAGTATTTT. Amino acids: CASSLLAASTDTQYF.

The chain uses TRBV2 and TRBJ2-1; tentative D call: TRBD2 (6 bases). CDR1 and CDR2 (germline): SNHLY, FYNNEI. V lost 4 bases to trimming and J lost 4 bases, with 14 bases between them. This CDR3 has 15 amino acids. The CDR3 DNA reads TGTGCCAGCAGTGCCGGGACTCAACCTTACAATGAGCAGTTCTTC. Its protein product is CASSAGTQPYNEQFF.

This chain links TRBV5-1 with TRBJ1-5; D might be TRBD1 (6 bases). Per the germline V gene, CDR1 is SGHRS and CDR2 is YFSETQ. Trimming shortened V by 2 bases and J by 6 bases, and 15 bases separated the two germline ends. The CDR3 is 15 amino acids. DNA for the CDR3: TGCGCCAGCAGCTTAACAGGGATAGCCGGTCAGCCCCAGCATTTT. Translating it yields CASSLTGIAGQPQHF.

The rearrangement links TRBV5-4 to TRBJ2-2, with D maybe TRBD1 (6 bases). Deletions cut 4 bases from V and 0 bases from J, with 10 bases between. Germline CDR1 and CDR2: SGHNT and YYREEE (reference sequence). This CDR3 region has 15 residues. The CDR3 loop reads CASSNGQSNTGELFF. In DNA form, the CDR3 reads TGTGCCAGCAGCAACGGACAGTCGAACACCGGGGAGCTGTTTTTT.

The gene calls are TRBV9 and TRBJ2-7; TRBD2 matches 10 bases. Germline trimming cut 3 bases from V and 0 bases from J; bases unmatched to any gene: 3. Germline CDR1 reads SGDLS; CDR2 reads YYNGEE. The CDR3 has 15 residues. CDR3 loop: CASSASSGGSYEQYF. The CDR3 DNA is TGTGCCAGCAGCGCCTCTAGCGGGGGCTCCTACGAGCAGTACTTC.

The genes are TRBV2 and TRBJ2-2; D unclear. The germline CDR1 and CDR2 sequences are SNHLY and FYNNEI. The germline V and J ends were trimmed by 2 bases and 6 bases, with 10 bases remaining between them. The CDR3 spans 14 residues. As DNA, the CDR3 is TGTGCCAGCAGTGAATCCAGTCTCTCCGGGGAGCTGTTTTTT. It translates to CASSESSLSGELFF.

This clone turned up a few times. This sequence joins TRBV5-1 and TRBJ1-4, with 7 bases aligning to TRBD1. The junction had 7 bases not matched to a gene; V was cut back by 4 bases and J by 7 bases. This CDR3 is built from 14 residues. Germline V gene sequence: CDR1 SGHRS, CDR2 YFSETQ. The CDR3 DNA is TGCGCCAGCAGCACCCGAGGGGGCGCTGAAAAACTGTTTTTT. Its translation: CASSTRGGAEKLFF.

About this clone: One end of the junction varies from germline; a read error may be responsible. This rearrangement joins TRBV5-6 to TRBJ2-1; D remains unclear. Germline assignment: CDR1 SGHDT and CDR2 YYEEEE. The CDR3 loop spans 11 amino acids. CDR3 nucleotide sequence: TGTGCCAGCAGCGAAAACAAGGAGCAGTTCTTC. This translates into CASSENKEQFF. The full variable domain, in which reference TRBV5-6 and TRBJ2-1 provide the parts outside the CDR3, is DAGVTQSPTHLIKTRGQQVTLRCSPKSGHDTVSWYQQALGQGPQFIFQYYEEEERQRGNFPDRFSGHQFPNYSSELNVNALLLGDSALYLCASSENKEQFFGPGTRLTVL.

The rearrangement uses TRBV4-1 and TRBJ2-3; TRBD2 agrees at 11 bases. Germline assignment: CDR1 MGHRA and CDR2 YSYEKL. The V segment lost 1 base and the J segment 0 bases; nucleotides outside the gene matches: 9. The CDR3 contains 19 residues. CDR3 sequence (DNA): TGCGCCAGCAGCCAAGGGGAGACTAGCGGGATATCTAGCACAGATACGCAGTATTTT. This encodes CASSQGETSGISSTDTQYF.

The chain employs TRBV10-3 and TRBJ2-7; the D gene is possibly TRBD2 (6 bases). This CDR3 has 15 residues. V shed 3 bases and J shed 3 bases, with 15 bases lying between them. Germline V gene sequence: CDR1 ENHRY, CDR2 SYGVKD. The CDR3 nucleotides are TGTGCCATCAGTGATACACGGGAGTTGGTCTACGAGCAGTACTTC. Amino acids: CAISDTRELVYEQYF.

V gene TRBV27 combines with J gene TRBJ2-5; 10 nucleotides agree with TRBD1. V gave up 3 bases and J gave up 5 bases; unmatched junction bases: 3. Germline CDR1 and CDR2: MNHEY and SMNVEV (reference sequence). The CDR3 has 14 residues. CDR3 in DNA: TGTGCCAGCAGTTTGACAGGGGGCTTGGAGACCCAGTACTTC. Encoded protein: CASSLTGGLETQYF.

The rearrangement links TRBV4-1 to TRBJ1-4; 10 bases line up with TRBD1. V lost 2 bases, J lost 7 bases, and 13 bases stayed unmatched. Germline V CDR1 and CDR2: MGHRA, YSYEKL. The CDR3 runs to 18 residues. CDR3 DNA: TGCGCCAGCAGCCAATCGGGACAGGGGCCTTCAGGGGGTGAAAAACTGTTTTTT. Translation: CASSQSGQGPSGGEKLFF.

The chain carries TRBV9 and TRBJ1-3; D perhaps matches TRBD1 (5 bases). CDR1 is SGDLS and CDR2 is YYNGEE in the germline V gene. The CDR3 extends over 16 amino acids. V lost 0 bases and J 3 bases, leaving 13 bases between the germline ends. CDR3 sequence: CASSVDGAMGGNTIYF. CDR3 DNA: TGTGCCAGCAGCGTAGATGGGGCGATGGGTGGAAACACCATATATTTT.

This sequence joins TRBV28 and TRBJ1-1; D may be TRBD1 (5 bases). Germline V lookup: CDR1 MDHEN, CDR2 SYDVKM. Trimming removed 7 bases at V and 7 bases at J, with 19 bases between. The CDR3 has 14 amino acids. The CDR3 DNA reads TGTGCCAGCAACCGCCTGATGGGGCTGGGTGAAGCTTTCTTT. Protein sequence: CASNRLMGLGEAFF.

The chain is built from TRBV10-3 and TRBJ1-2; 7 positions agree with TRBD1. V lost 5 bases to trimming and J lost 4 bases; unmatched junction nucleotides: 19. Germline V lookup: CDR1 ENHRY, CDR2 SYGVKD. The CDR3 runs 18 residues. The CDR3 is CAISPHGGQAGNLYGYTF. The DNA of the CDR3 is TGTGCCATCAGTCCTCATGGAGGACAGGCTGGGAATCTCTATGGCTACACCTTC.

In regard to this clone: Other DNA variants within this sample encode the same CDR3. This sequence joins TRBV30 and TRBJ2-5; TRBD1 agrees at 9 bases. The germline gives CDR1 GTSNPN, CDR2 SVGIG (reference sequence). This CDR3 region has 14 residues. V was clipped by 2 bases and J by 4 bases; unmatched bases: 5. The CDR3 loop reads CAWSQGQGRETQYF. In DNA, the CDR3 is TGTGCCTGGAGTCAAGGACAGGGGAGAGAGACCCAGTACTTC.